This T cell receptor beta chain stems from a study of CD8+ T cells in alopecia areata. As for the study in general: People stayed on tofacitinib for 6 to 18 months, then stopped the drug for 6 months.

Of note for this clone: The antigen is unknown.

The study, taken as a whole, reports: Scalp data also include sequences from resident alphabeta T cells of normal skin.

RNA extraction was followed by reverse transcription into cDNA, which acted as the sequencing template. This table comes from immunoSEQ multiplex PCR, and its TCRdb copy is limited to in-frame clones, with some not included. The data contain over 200,000 clones, around 62% of them seen just once; the ten biggest clones take up 0.45%. In alopecia areata patients, both lesional scalp punch biopsies and peripheral blood were collected. PBMC-derived CD4+ and CD8+ T cells were sorted. The sequence came from a human donor with alopecia areata. The source material was CD4+ T cells sorted from blood, sampled at week 0.

CDR3 coding DNA: TGTGCCAGCAGCTTAGTTAATGGGTTGGGACAGACTCCCGATCAGCCCCAGCATTTT. Amino acid sequence: CASSLVNGLGQTPDQPQHF. The chain has TRBV7-8 and TRBJ1-5; 7 nucleotides align to TRBD1. Germline values: CDR1 SGHVS, CDR2 FQNEAQ. V lost 1 base, J lost 5 bases, and 17 bases stayed unmatched. The CDR3 is 19 amino acids.